The source of this TCR beta chain is a study of control samples from healthy donors and cancer patients. Clones were read by immunoSEQ multiplex PCR, and TCRdb kept only the in-frame ones, dropping some. The profile covers 150,000 to 200,000 clones, with roughly 90% appearing a single time and 1.3% to 1.5% taken by the ten largest. The receptor's source is a woman aged 45-65 years in good health. The sample comprised blood.

The CDR3 spells CASSVGGSPDTQYF. The CDR3 DNA reads as TGTGCCAGCAGCGTAGGCGGGAGTCCAGATACGCAGTATTTT. The rearrangement uses TRBV9 and TRBJ2-3; TRBD2 aligns across 7 bases. V dropped 0 bases and J dropped 4; count of bases not matched to a gene: 2. The germline CDR1 and CDR2 sequences are SGDLS and YYNGEE. The CDR3 is made up of 14 amino acids.